One and the same sample provided the 19 T cell receptor beta chains below, sequenced in a study of blood T cell repertoires in COVID-19. This table comes from immunoSEQ multiplex PCR, and its TCRdb copy is limited to in-frame clones, with some not included. Of about 150,000 clones in the sample, approximately 92% were seen once. Input material: peripheral blood. The receptors here all came from a woman aged 40 to 55 with acute or convalescent COVID-19.

The rearrangement joins TRBV6-5 to TRBJ2-3, with 9 bases aligning to TRBD2. This CDR3 spans 16 amino acids. Per the germline V gene, CDR1 is MNHEY and CDR2 is SVGAGI. V gave up 2 bases and J gave up 2 bases; unmatched junction bases: 5. The CDR3 loop reads CASSYGLAYATDTQYF. The CDR3, as DNA: TGTGCCAGCAGTTACGGACTAGCGTATGCCACAGATACGCAGTATTTT.

The chain has TRBV19 and TRBJ2-7; TRBD1 aligns across 9 bases. V shed 4 bases, J shed 3 bases, and the junction held 4 bases outside the gene matches. The germline gives CDR1 LNHDA, CDR2 SQIVND (reference sequence). The CDR3 is 14 residues long. The CDR3 loop is CASSKTGGLYEQYF. CDR3 coding DNA: TGTGCCAGTAGTAAGACAGGGGGGCTCTACGAGCAGTACTTC. The full variable domain, with the rest looked up from reference TRBV19 and TRBJ2-7, is DGGITQSPKYLFRKEGQNVTLSCEQNLNHDAMYWYRQDPGQGLRLIYYSQIVNDFQKGDIAEGYSVSREKKESFPLTVTSAQKNPTAFYLCASSKTGGLYEQYFGPGTRLTVT.

This clone turned up a few times. The chain is built from TRBV28 and TRBJ1-6; a weak D match, TRBD1 (6 bases). Germline CDR1 is MDHEN and CDR2 is SYDVKM. The V and J ends lost 4 bases and 9 bases respectively, with 16 bases between them. The CDR3 has 15 amino acids. The CDR3: CASSSTQGGTSPLHF. Written as DNA, the CDR3 is TGTGCCAGCAGTTCAACACAGGGTGGGACTTCACCCCTCCACTTT.

J is TRBJ1-4 and V is TRBV9; no reliable D call. Germline V lookup: CDR1 SGDLS, CDR2 YYNGEE. V lost 2 bases to trimming and J lost 4 bases, with 12 bases between them. The CDR3 has 15 amino acids. For the CDR3, the DNA is TGTGCCAGCAGCGTCAGTAACAGCCTTAATGAAAAACTGTTTTTT. It is translated as CASSVSNSLNEKLFF.

The genes are TRBV28 and TRBJ1-2; D perhaps matches TRBD1 (5 bases). The CDR3 consists of 14 residues. Germline V gene data show CDR1 as MDHEN and CDR2 as SYDVKM. V lost 2 bases and J 5 bases, leaving 12 bases between the germline ends. The DNA for the CDR3 is TGTGCCAGCAGTTTAACAGGTTTTTGGTATGGCTACACCTTC. Protein: CASSLTGFWYGYTF.

The chain links TRBV7-3 to TRBJ2-1, with 8 nucleotides matching TRBD2. This CDR3 has 15 amino acids. Germline V gene sequence: CDR1 SGHTA, CDR2 FQGTGA. J lost 9 bases, V lost 4 bases, and 11 bases had no gene match. The CDR3 here is CASSSAGTRVGEQFF. Here the CDR3 DNA reads TGTGCCAGCAGCTCGGCCGGGACTAGGGTCGGTGAGCAGTTCTTC.

This rearrangement joins TRBV12-5 to TRBJ2-3, with a tentative D call TRBD1 (6 bases). Germline CDR1 is LGHNT and CDR2 is FRNRAP. CDR3 length: 19 amino acids. V was pared by 2 bases and J by 3 bases, with 24 bases between. The DNA for the CDR3 is TGTGCTAGTGGTTTGCGAACAGGGATCGGGCTAGGGGGAACAGATACGCAGTATTTT. Protein: CASGLRTGIGLGGTDTQYF.

The gene calls are TRBV6-5 and TRBJ2-3, with D tentatively TRBD2 (6 bases). Trimming removed 0 bases at V and 3 bases at J, with 13 bases between. This CDR3 region has 16 residues. Germline V gene sequence: CDR1 MNHEY, CDR2 SVGAGI. The CDR3 DNA reads as TGTGCCAGCAGTTACTCTAGCGCGGGATTAACAGATACGCAGTATTTT. As protein: CASSYSSAGLTDTQYF.

V is TRBV5-1 and J is TRBJ2-7, with 12 positions matching TRBD1. Germline CDR1 is SGHRS and CDR2 is YFSETQ. There are 16 residues in the CDR3. V lost 3 bases and J lost 3; bases outside the gene matches: 7. CDR3 sequence reads: CASSSGTGGGYYEQYF. CDR3 sequence (DNA): TGCGCCAGCAGCTCCGGGACAGGGGGCGGTTACTACGAGCAGTACTTC.

The chain combines TRBV18 with TRBJ1-1; D might be TRBD1 (6 bases). Trimming took off 3 bases at V and 0 bases at J, with 8 bases between the two ends. Germline lookup yields CDR1 KGHSH and CDR2 LQKENI. The CDR3 has 14 residues. The CDR3 region is CASSPDSMNTEAFF. DNA for the CDR3: TGTGCCAGCTCACCGGACAGCATGAACACTGAAGCTTTCTTT.

V and J are TRBV25-1 and TRBJ2-7; D may be TRBD1 (5 bases). Germline CDR1 is MGHDK and CDR2 is SYGVNS. The CDR3 covers 13 residues. V was cut by 5 bases and J by 2 bases, with 10 bases left in between. The CDR3 loop is CASSPQGPYEQYF. The CDR3 DNA is TGTGCCAGCAGTCCTCAGGGCCCCTACGAGCAGTACTTC.

The chain is built from TRBV25-1 and TRBJ2-7, with TRBD1 identical over 8 bases. Germline V CDR1 and CDR2: MGHDK, SYGVNS. V shed 6 bases, J shed 5 bases, and the junction held 6 bases outside the gene matches. CDR3 length: 13 residues. In DNA form, the CDR3 reads TGTGCCAGCAGCCTGTCGGGACAGGACGAGCAGTACTTC. Encoded protein: CASSLSGQDEQYF.

This chain uses TRBV19 with TRBJ1-5; TRBD1 agrees at 12 bases. The CDR3 is 18 amino acids. Trimming removed 3 bases from V and 0 bases from J; junction bases left unmatched: 6. CDR1 is LNHDA, CDR2 SQIVND, per germline (reference sequence). Here the CDR3 reads CASSIDRDRGLSNQPQHF. CDR3 DNA: TGTGCCAGTAGTATCGACCGGGACAGGGGGCTTAGCAATCAGCCCCAGCATTTT.

The rearrangement links TRBV3-1 (or the pseudogene TRBV3-2) to TRBJ2-7; TRBD2 might be the D (5 bases). Germline CDR1 and CDR2: LGHDT and YNNKEL (reference sequence). The CDR3 loop spans 14 amino acids. V was cut by 4 bases and J by 6 bases, with 16 bases left in between. This CDR3 reads CASSPTYGVSEQYF. For the CDR3, the DNA is TGTGCCAGCAGCCCTACCTACGGGGTAAGCGAGCAGTACTTC.

V and J are TRBV7-9 and TRBJ1-5; TRBD1 aligns across 7 bases. The V segment lost 4 bases and the J segment 5 bases; nucleotides outside the gene matches: 8. Germline-derived CDR1 and CDR2 are SEHNR and FQNEAQ (reference sequence). The CDR3 covers 15 residues. CDR3 amino acids: CASSSFGTADQPQHF. The CDR3 DNA reads TGTGCCAGCAGCTCATTCGGGACAGCTGATCAGCCCCAGCATTTT. Filled out from reference TRBV7-9 and TRBJ1-5, the complete variable domain reads DTGVSQNPRHKITKRGQNVTFRCDPISEHNRLYWYRQTLGQGPEFLTYFQNEAQLEKSRLLSDRFSAERPKGSFSTLEIQRTEQGDSAMYLCASSSFGTADQPQHFGDGTRLSIL.

The V gene is TRBV10-3, the J gene TRBJ1-1; the D gene is possibly TRBD1 (6 bases). V was clipped by 4 bases and J by 3 bases, with 21 bases between them. CDR1 and CDR2 from the germline V gene are ENHRY and SYGVKD. This CDR3 has 17 residues. The CDR3 spells CAISAPPTGIGDTEAFF. CDR3 bases: TGTGCCATCAGTGCCCCCCCTACAGGGATCGGGGACACTGAAGCTTTCTTT.

The chain has TRBV3-1 (or the pseudogene TRBV3-2) and TRBJ2-3; 11 bases line up with TRBD2. Looked up from germline, CDR1 is LGHDT and CDR2 is YNNKEL (reference sequence). V shed 5 bases and J 5 bases; nucleotides not matched to a gene: 9. This CDR3 has 16 amino acids. The CDR3 is CASSYGTSGRIDTQYF. CDR3 DNA sequence: TGTGCCAGCAGCTACGGGACTAGCGGTCGTATAGATACGCAGTATTTT.

This chain uses TRBV11-3 with TRBJ2-7; TRBD2 might be the D (5 bases). The V and J ends lost 2 bases and 3 bases respectively, with 20 bases between them. The CDR3 runs to 17 residues. Germline V gene lookup returns CDR1 SGHNT and CDR2 YENEEA. CDR3 bases: TGTGCCAGCAGCTTAAGAGAGGGATCCGTTCTTGTCTACGAGCAGTACTTC. It specifies CASSLREGSVLVYEQYF. The variable domain in full, with the rest retrieved from reference TRBV11-3 and TRBJ2-7, is EAGVVQSPRYKIIEKKQPVAFWCNPISGHNTLYWYLQNLGQGPELLIRYENEEAVDDSQLPKDRFSAERLKGVDSTLKIQPAELGDSAVYLCASSLREGSVLVYEQYFGPGTRLTVT.

The V gene is TRBV19, the J gene TRBJ2-1; D may be TRBD2 (6 bases). The CDR3 loop spans 13 amino acids. Trimming removed 5 bases from V and 7 bases from J, with 12 bases in between. Germline V gene data show CDR1 as LNHDA and CDR2 as SQIVND (reference sequence). CDR3 sequence (DNA): TGTGCCAGTAGTTCGTGGGAGGTGAATGAGCAGTTCTTC. Protein: CASSSWEVNEQFF.